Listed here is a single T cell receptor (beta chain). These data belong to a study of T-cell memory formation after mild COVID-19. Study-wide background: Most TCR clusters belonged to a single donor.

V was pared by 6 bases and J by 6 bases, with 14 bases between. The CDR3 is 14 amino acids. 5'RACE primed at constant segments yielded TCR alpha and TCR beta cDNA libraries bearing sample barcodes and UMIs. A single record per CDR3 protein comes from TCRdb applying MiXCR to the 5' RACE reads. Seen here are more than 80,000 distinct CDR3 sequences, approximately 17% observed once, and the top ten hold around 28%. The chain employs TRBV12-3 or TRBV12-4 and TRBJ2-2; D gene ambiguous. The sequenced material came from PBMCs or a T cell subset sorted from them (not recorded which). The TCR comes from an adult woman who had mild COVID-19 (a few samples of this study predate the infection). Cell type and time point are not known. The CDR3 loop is CASRIYGSAGELFF. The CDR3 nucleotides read TGTGCCAGCAGGATTTATGGGTCGGCCGGGGAGCTGTTTTTT.